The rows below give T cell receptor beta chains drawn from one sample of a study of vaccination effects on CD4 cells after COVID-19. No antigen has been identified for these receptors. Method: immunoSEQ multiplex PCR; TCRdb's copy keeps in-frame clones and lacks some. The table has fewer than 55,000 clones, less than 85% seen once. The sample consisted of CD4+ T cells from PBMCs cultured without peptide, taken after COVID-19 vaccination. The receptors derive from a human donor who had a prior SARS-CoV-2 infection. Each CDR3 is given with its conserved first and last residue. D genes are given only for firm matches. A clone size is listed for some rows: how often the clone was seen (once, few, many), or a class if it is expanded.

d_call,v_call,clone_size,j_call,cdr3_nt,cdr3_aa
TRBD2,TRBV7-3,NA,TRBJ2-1,TGTGCCAGCAGCTCCCTAGCGGGGGGGTACAATGAGCAGTTCTTC,CASSSLAGGYNEQFF
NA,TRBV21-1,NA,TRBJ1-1,TGTGCCAGCAGTTGCATACACACTGAAGCTTTCTTT,CASSCIHTEAFF
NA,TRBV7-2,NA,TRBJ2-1,TGTGCCAGCAGCTTGTCGCCGCCCGTGGCCTACAATGAGCAGTTCTTC,CASSLSPPVAYNEQFF
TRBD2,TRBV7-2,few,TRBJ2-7,TGTGCCAGCAGCTTATATAGCGGGACCGACTACGAGCAGTACTTC,CASSLYSGTDYEQYF
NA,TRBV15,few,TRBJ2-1,TGTGCCACCAGCAGAGATGGTTGGGGCAAGGGGGTATCCTCCTACAATGAGCAGTTCTTC,CATSRDGWGKGVSSYNEQFF
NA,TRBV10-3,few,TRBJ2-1,TGTGCCATCAGGGACGGAGAAAGATACAATGAGCAGTTCTTC,CAIRDGERYNEQFF
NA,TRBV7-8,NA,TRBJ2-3,TGTGCCAGCAGCTTAGGAAGGCAGGGTACGCAGTATTTT,CASSLGRQGTQYF
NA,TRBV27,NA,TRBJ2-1,TGTGCCAGCAGTTCGGCACAGGACGCCTACAATGAGCAGTTCTTC,CASSSAQDAYNEQFF
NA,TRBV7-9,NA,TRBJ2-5,TGTGCCAGCAGCGCAGGGGGGGCCTGGGAGACCCAGTACTTC,CASSAGGAWETQYF
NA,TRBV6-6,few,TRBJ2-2,TGTGCCAGCGGTAGGGCGAACACCGGGGAGCTGTTTTTT,CASGRANTGELFF
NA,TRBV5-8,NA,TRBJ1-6,TGTGCCAGCAGCCGAAGGGTCGGACACCGGAATTCACCCCTCCACTTT,CASSRRVGHRNSPLHF
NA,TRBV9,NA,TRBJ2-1,TGTGCCAGCAGCCCCCTTGGGGTGGGCTCCTACAATGAGCAGTTCTTC,CASSPLGVGSYNEQFF
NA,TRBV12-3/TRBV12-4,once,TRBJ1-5,TGTGCCAGCAGCACAAATGATCAGCCCCAGCATTTT,CASSTNDQPQHF
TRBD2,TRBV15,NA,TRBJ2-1,TGTGCCACCAGCAGAGGTGGGACTAGCGGGAGGAGGGATGAGCAGTTCTTC,CATSRGGTSGRRDEQFF
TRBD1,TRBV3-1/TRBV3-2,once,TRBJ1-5,TGTGCCAGCAGCACCCCTAAAATCCGGGACAGGGGCAATCAGCCCCAGCATTTT,CASSTPKIRDRGNQPQHF